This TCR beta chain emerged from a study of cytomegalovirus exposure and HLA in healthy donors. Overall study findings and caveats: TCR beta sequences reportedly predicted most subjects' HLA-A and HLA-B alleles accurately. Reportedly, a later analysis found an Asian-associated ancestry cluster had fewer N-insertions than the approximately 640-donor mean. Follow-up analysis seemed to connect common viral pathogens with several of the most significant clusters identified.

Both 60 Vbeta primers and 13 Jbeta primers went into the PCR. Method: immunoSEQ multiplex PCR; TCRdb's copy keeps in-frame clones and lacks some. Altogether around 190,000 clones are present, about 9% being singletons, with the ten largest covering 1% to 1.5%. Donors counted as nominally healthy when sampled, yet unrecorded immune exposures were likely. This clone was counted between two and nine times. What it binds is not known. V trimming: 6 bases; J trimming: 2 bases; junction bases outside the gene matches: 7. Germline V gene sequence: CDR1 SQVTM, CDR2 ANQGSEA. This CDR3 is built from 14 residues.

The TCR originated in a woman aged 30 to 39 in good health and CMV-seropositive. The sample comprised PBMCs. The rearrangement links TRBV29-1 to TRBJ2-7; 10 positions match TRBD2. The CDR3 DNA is TGCAGCGTAACGTTTAGCGGGAGGCCCTACGAGCAGTACTTC. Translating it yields CSVTFSGRPYEQYF.